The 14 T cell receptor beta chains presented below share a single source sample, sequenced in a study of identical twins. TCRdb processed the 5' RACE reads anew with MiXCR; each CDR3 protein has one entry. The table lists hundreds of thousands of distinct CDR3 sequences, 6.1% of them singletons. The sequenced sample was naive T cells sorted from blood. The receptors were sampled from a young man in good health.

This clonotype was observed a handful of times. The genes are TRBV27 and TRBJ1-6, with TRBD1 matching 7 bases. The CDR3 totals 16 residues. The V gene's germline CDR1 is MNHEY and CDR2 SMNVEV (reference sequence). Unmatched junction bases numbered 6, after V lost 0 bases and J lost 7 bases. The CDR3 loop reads CASSLSDRARNSPLHF. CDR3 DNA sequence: TGTGCCAGCAGTTTATCCGACAGGGCGAGGAATTCACCCCTCCACTTT.

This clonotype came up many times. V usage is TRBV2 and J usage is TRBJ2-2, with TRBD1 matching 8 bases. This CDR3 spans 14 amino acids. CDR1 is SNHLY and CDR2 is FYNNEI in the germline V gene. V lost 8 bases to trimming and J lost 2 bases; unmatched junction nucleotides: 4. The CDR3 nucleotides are TGTGCCAGCCCAGGGGGCGTTAACACCGGGGAGCTGTTTTTT. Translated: CASPGGVNTGELFF. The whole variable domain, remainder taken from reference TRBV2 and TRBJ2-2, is EPEVTQTPSHQVTQMGQEVILRCVPISNHLYFYWYRQILGQKVEFLVSFYNNEISEKSEIFDDQFSVERPDGSNFTLKIRSTKLEDSAMYFCASPGGVNTGELFFGEGSRLTVL.

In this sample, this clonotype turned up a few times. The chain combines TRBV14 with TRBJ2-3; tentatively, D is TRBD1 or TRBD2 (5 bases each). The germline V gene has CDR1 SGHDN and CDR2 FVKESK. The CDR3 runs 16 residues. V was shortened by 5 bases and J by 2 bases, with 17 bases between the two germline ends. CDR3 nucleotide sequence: TGTGCCAGCAGCAAGCTCGTGGGGGACCTCACAGATACGCAGTATTTT. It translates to CASSKLVGDLTDTQYF.

CDR3: CASSFSGGEGEQFF. CDR3 sequence (DNA): TGTGCCAGCAGTTTCTCCGGGGGAGAGGGGGAGCAGTTCTTC. The V gene is TRBV12-3 or TRBV12-4, the J gene TRBJ2-1; perhaps TRBD2 as D (6 bases). Trimming cost V 3 bases and J 10 bases, with 16 bases left between them. CDR3 length equals 14 residues.

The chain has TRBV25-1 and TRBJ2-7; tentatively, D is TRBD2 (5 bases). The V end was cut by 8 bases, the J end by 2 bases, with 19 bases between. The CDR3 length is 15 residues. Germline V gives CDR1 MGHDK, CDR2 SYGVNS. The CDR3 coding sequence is TGTGCCAGCGAATCGGACTGGCGAGGTGCCTACGAGCAGTACTTC. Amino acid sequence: CASESDWRGAYEQYF.

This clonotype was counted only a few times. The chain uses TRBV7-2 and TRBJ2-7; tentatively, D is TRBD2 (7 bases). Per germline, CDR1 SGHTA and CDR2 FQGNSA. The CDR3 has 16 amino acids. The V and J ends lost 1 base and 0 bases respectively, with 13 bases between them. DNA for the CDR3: TGTGCCAGCAGCTTAGAAGGGGGGGGAACCTCCTACGAGCAGTACTTC. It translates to CASSLEGGGTSYEQYF.

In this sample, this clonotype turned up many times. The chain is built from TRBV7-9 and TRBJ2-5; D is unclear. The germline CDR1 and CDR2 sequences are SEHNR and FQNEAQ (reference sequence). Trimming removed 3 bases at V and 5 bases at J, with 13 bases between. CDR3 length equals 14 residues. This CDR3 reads CASSFDTLGETQYF. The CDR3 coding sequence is TGTGCCAGCAGCTTTGACACACTCGGGGAGACCCAGTACTTC.

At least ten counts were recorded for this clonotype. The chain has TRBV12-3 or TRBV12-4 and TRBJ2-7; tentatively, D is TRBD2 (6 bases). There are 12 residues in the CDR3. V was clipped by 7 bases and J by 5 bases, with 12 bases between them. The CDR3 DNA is TGTGCCAGCACCTTAGGAGGGGACGAGCAGTACTTC. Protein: CASTLGGDEQYF.

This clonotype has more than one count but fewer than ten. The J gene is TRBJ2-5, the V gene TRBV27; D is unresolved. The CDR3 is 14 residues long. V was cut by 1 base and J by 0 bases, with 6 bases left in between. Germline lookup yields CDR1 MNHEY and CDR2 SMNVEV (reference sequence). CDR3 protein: CASSLYGNQETQYF. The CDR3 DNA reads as TGTGCCAGCAGTTTATATGGGAACCAAGAGACCCAGTACTTC.

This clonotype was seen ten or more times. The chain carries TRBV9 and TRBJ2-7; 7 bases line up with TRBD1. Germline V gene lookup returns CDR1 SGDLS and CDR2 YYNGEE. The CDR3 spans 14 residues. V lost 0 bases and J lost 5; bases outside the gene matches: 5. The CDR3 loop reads CASSVDVRGNEQYF. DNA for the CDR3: TGTGCCAGCAGCGTAGATGTCAGGGGGAACGAGCAGTACTTC.

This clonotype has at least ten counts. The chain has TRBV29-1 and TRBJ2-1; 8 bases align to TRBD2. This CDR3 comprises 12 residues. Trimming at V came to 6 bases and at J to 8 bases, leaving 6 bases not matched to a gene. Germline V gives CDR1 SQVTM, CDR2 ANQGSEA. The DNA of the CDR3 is TGCAGCGTAGCGGGAGACACGTATGAGCAGTTCTTC. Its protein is CSVAGDTYEQFF.

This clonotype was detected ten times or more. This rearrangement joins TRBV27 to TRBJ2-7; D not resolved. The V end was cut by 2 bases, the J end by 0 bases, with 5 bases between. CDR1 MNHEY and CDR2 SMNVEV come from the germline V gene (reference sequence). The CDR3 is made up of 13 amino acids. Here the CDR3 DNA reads TGTGCCAGCAGTTTAGCTAGCTCCTACGAGCAGTACTTC. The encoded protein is CASSLASSYEQYF.

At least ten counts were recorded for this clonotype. CDR3 bases: TGCAGCGTTCTGGAACTAGCGGGAAGCGAGCAGTACTTC. Amino acids: CSVLELAGSEQYF. The chain carries TRBV29-1 and TRBJ2-7; TRBD2 matches at 10 bases. The CDR3 spans 13 residues. V dropped 5 bases and J dropped 6; count of bases not matched to a gene: 7. CDR1 and CDR2 (germline): SQVTM, ANQGSEA.

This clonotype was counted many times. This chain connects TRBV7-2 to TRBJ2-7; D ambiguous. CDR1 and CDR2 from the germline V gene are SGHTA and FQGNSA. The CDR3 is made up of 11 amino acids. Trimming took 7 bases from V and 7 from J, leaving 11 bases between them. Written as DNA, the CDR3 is TGTGCCAGCACCTCCTCCCCAGAGCAGTACTTC. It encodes CASTSSPEQYF.